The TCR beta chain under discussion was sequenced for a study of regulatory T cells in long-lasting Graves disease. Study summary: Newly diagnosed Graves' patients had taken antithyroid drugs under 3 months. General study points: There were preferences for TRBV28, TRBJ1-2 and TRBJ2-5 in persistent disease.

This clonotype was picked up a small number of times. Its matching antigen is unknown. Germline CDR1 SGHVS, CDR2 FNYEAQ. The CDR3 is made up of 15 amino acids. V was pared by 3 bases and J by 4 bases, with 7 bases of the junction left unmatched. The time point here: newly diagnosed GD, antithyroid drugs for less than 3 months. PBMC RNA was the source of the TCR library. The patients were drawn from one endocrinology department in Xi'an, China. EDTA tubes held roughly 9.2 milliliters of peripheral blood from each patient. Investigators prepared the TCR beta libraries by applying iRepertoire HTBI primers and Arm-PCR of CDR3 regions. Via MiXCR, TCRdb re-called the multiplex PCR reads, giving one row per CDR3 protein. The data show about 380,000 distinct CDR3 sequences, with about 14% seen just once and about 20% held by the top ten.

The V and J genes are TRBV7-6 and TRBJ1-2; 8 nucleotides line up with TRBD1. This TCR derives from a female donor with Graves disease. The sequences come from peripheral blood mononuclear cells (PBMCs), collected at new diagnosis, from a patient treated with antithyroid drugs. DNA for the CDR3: TGTGCCAGCAGCTTTAACGAGACAGGGGCCTATGGCTACACCTTC. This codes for CASSFNETGAYGYTF. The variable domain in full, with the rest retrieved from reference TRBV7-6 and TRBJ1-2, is GAGVSQSPRYKVTKRGQDVALRCDPISGHVSLYWYRQALGQGPEFLTYFNYEAQQDKSGLPNDRFSAERPEGSISTLTIQRTEQRDSAMYRCASSFNETGAYGYTFGSGTRLTVV.